This T cell receptor beta chain was recovered during a study of post-analysis software for immune sequencing data. General study points: Multiple sclerosis was associated with a significant reduction in normalized Chao1 diversity relative to controls. Five TRBV segments, including TRBV5-6, TRBV5-1 and TRBV20-1, were more frequent in patients than controls.

The authors incorporated unique molecular identifiers into the TCR beta cDNA libraries. It was from roughly 1.1 to 9.2 million T cells that 500,000 to 600,000 cDNA molecules came. TCRdb ran MiXCR on the PCR reads and lists one entry per CDR3 protein. This table has 820,000 or so distinct CDR3 sequences, about 53% appearing once. Germline CDR1 and CDR2: SGDLS and YYNGEE. This CDR3 is 14 amino acids long. Note on this clonotype: What it recognizes is unknown. A read error may produce the germline difference seen at one junction end.

The receptor was derived from a girl between 5 and 17 years old with multiple sclerosis. The V gene is TRBV9, the J gene TRBJ2-3; 10 bases are shared with TRBD2. Source material: blood. As DNA, the CDR3 is TGTGCCAGCGGTAAAGCGGGGGGGCCAGAGACCCAGTACTTT. Residues: CASGKAGGPETQYF.